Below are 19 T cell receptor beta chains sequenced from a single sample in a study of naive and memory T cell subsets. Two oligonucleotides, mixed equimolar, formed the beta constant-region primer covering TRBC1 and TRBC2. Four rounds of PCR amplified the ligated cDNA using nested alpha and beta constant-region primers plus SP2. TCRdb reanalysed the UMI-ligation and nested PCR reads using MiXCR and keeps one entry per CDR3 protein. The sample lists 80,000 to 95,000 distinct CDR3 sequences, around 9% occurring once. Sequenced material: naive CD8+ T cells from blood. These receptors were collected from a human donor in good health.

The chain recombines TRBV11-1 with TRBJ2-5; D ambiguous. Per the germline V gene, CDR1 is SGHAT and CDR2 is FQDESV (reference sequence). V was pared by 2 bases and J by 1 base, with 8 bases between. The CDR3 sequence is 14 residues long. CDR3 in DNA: TGTGCCAGCAGCTTACGGAAGACCCAAGAGACCCAGTACTTC. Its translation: CASSLRKTQETQYF.

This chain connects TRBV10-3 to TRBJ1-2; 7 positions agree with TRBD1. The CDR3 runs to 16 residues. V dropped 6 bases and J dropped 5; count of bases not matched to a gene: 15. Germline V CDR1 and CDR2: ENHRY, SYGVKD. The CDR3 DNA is TGTGCCATCAGGAGTACAGGGGCACCTTTACGGTATGGCTACACCTTC. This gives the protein CAIRSTGAPLRYGYTF.

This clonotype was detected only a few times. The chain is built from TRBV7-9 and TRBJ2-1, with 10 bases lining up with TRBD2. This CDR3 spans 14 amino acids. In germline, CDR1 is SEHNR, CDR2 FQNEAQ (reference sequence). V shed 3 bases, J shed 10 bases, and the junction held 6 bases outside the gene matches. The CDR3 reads CASSFLAGAGEQFF. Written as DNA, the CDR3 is TGTGCCAGCAGCTTCCTAGCGGGAGCGGGCGAGCAGTTCTTC.

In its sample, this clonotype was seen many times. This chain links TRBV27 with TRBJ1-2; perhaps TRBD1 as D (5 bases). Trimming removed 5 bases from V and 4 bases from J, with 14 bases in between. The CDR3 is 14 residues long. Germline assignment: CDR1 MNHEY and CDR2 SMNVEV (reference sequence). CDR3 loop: CASSLGGGGYGYTF. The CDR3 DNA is TGTGCCAGCAGTCTCGGGGGAGGAGGCTATGGCTACACCTTC.

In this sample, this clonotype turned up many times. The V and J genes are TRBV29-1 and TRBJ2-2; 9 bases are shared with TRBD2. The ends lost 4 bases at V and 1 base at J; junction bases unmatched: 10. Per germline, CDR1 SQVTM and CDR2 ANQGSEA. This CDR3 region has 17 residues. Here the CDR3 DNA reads TGCAGCGTTGTTAGTGCTAGCGGGGTCGGGAACACCGGGGAGCTGTTTTTT. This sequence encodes CSVVSASGVGNTGELFF.

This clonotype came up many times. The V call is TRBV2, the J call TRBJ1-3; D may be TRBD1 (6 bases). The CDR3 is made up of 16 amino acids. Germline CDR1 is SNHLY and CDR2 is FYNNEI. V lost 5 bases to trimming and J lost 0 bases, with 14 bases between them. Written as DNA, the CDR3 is TGTGCCAGCAGTTCCTGGACAGCGGACTCTGGAAACACCATATATTTT. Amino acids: CASSSWTADSGNTIYF.

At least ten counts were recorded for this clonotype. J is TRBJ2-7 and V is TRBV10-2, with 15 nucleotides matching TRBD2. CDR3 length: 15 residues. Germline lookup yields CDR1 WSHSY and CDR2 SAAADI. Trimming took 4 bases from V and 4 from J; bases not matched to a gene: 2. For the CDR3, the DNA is TGCGCCAGCAGTGCGGGACTAGCGGGAGGATACGAGCAGTACTTC. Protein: CASSAGLAGGYEQYF.

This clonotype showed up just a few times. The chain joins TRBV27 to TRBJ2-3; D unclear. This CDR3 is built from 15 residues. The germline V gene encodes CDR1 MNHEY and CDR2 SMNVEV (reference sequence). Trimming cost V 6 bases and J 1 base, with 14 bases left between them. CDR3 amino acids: CASRTQEIRTDTQYF. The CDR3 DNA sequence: TGTGCCAGCAGAACCCAGGAGATTCGCACAGATACGCAGTATTTT.

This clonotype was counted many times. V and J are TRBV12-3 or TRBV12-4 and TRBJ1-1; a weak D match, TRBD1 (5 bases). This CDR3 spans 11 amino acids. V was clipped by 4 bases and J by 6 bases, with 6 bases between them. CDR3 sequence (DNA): TGTGCCAGCAGTTGGGGGGCTGAAGCTTTCTTT. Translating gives CASSWGAEAFF.

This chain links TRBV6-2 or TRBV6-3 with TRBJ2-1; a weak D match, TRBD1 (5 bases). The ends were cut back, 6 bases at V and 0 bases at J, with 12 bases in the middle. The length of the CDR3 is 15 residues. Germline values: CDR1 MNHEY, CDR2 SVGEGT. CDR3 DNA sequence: TGTGCCAGCAGCCCCGACAGAAGCTCCTACAATGAGCAGTTCTTC. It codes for CASSPDRSSYNEQFF.

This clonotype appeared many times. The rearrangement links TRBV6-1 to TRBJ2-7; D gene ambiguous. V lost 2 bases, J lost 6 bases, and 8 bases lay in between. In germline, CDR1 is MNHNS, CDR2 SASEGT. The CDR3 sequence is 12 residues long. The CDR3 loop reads CASSEREREQYF. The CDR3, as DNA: TGTGCCAGCAGTGAAAGGGAACGCGAGCAGTACTTC.

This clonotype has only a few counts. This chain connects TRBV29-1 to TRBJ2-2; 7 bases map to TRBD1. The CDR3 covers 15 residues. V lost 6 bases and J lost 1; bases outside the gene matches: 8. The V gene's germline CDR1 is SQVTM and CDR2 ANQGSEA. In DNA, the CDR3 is TGCAGCGTCGCAGGGGGACACAAGAACACCGGGGAGCTGTTTTTT. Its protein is CSVAGGHKNTGELFF.

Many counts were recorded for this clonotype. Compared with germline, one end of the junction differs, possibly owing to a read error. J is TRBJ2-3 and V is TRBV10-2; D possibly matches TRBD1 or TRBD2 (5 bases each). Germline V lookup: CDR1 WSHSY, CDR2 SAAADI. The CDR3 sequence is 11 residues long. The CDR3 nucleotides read TGTGCCAGCAGCGAGGGGGATACGCAGTATTTT. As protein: CASSEGDTQYF.

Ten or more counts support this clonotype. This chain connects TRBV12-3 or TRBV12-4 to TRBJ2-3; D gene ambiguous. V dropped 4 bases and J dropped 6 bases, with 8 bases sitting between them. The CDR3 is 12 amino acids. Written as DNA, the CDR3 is TGTGCCAGCAGTTCGGTGAGCGATACGCAGTATTTT. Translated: CASSSVSDTQYF.

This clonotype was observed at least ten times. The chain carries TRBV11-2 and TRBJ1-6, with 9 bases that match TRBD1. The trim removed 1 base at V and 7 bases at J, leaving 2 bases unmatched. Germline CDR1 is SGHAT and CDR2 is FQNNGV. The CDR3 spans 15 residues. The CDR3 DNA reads TGTGCCAGCAGCTTAGGCGGACAGGGGAATTCACCCCTCCACTTT. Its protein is CASSLGGQGNSPLHF.

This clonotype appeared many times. CDR3 DNA sequence: TGTGCCAGCAGTCCCGGCTATCGGTGGGCAGATACGCAGTATTTT. Its translation: CASSPGYRWADTQYF. The V and J genes are TRBV25-1 and TRBJ2-3; unclear D gene. The CDR3 has 15 residues. The germline gives CDR1 MGHDK, CDR2 SYGVNS. V lost 5 bases and J lost 4, with 16 bases in between.

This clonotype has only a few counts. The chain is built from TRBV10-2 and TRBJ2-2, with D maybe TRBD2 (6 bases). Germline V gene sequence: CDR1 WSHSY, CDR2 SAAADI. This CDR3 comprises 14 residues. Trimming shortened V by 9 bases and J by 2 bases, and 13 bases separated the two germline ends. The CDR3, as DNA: TGCGCCAGTTCGGGACTCCTAAACACCGGGGAGCTGTTTTTT. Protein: CASSGLLNTGELFF.

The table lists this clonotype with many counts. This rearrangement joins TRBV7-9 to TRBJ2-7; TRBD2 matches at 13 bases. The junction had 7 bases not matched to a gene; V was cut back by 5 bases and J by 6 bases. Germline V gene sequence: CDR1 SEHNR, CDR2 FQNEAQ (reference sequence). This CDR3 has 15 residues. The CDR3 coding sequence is TGTGCCAGCAGCCTGGGGACTAGCGGGACGGGCGAGCAGTACTTC. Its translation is CASSLGTSGTGEQYF.

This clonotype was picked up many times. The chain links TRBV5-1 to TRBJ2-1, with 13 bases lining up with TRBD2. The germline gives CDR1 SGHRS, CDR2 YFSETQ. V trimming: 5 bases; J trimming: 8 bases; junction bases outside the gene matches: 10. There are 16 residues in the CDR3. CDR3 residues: CASRAGLAGELDEQFF. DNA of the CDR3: TGCGCCAGCAGGGCCGGACTAGCGGGAGAGTTGGATGAGCAGTTCTTC.